The clone carrying this T cell receptor beta chain was found many times. Its antigen remains unknown. The source material, RNA transcripts, was used to amplify TCR beta CDR3 regions. Carried out on the TCR CDR3, a first-round RT-PCR used the HTBI primer set. TCRdb recomputed calls from the multiplex PCR reads with MiXCR, one row per CDR3 protein. The sample has a few hundred thousand distinct CDR3 sequences; 15% are singletons. From germline, CDR1 is KGHDR and CDR2 SFDVKD. V lost 9 bases and J lost 1; bases outside the gene matches: 4. This CDR3 has 13 residues. This sample was included in a study of T cells in Graves' hyperthyroidism and ophthalmopathy. Study-level findings and limits: Most expanded thyroid clonotypes above 0.001 recurred in blood.

The clonotype was recovered from a woman in her sixties with Graves' ophthalmopathy. The material sequenced was blood. This sequence joins TRBV24-1 and TRBJ1-1; 7 positions agree with TRBD1. DNA of the CDR3: TGTGCCACCCCGGGACAGCGGAACACTGAAGCTTTCTTT. It codes for CATPGQRNTEAFF.